This TCR beta chain was identified during a study of blood T cell repertoires in COVID-19 (dated by TCRdb to 2018 to 2021). Looking at the study overall: Samples covering the acute and convalescent phases of COVID-19 were provided by collaborators in the United States, Italy and Spain. The prospective study material was composed of cDNA or gDNA derived from T cells, B-cell-depleted T cells, or PBMCs. Deeply sampled blood TCRbeta repertoires from subjects exposed to, actively infected with, or recovered from COVID-19 were included in the dataset. The repertoires were made available in a free public database intended to serve as a resource for research on the immune response to SARS-CoV-2. Samples were obtained from the ongoing ImmuneRACE study (first 160 participants) and from about 1,300 subjects provided by 6 global collaborators. Nearly every sample came with metadata listing a de-identified subject ID, COVID-19 status, age in years and sex. Where available, HLA class I and class II types were taken from metadata supplied by the sample provider and were not determined by assay-based typing.

The CDR1 and CDR2 encoded by the germline V gene are SGHTA and FQGNSA. V is pared back by 1 base and J by 0 bases, with 7 bases lying between the germline termini. The CDR3 goes from the cysteine to the phenylalanine over 14 residues. The retained sequence is limited to the CDR3, 42 bases, with the frame set at the first base. Collaborating institutions collected whole blood in K2EDTA tubes following their own protocols. For TCRbeta analysis, collaborators shipped samples as frozen whole blood, isolated PBMCs, or DNA extracted from either of those sample types. The immunoSEQ Assay, a bias-controlled multiplex PCR, was used to amplify TCRbeta CDR3 regions from genomic DNA. On the authors' methods: Nucleated cell counts per sample were estimated from amplification of reference gene primers within the assay. To quantify the absolute abundance of each unique TCRbeta CDR3 rearrangement, sequence reads were collapsed and filtered. For each sample, productive Simpson clonality was calculated by taking the square root of Simpson's diversity index across productive rearrangements. Sourced from immuneACCESS, this table was stored by TCRdb with only in-frame sequences that have V and J called. A share of the clones is absent; for the studies checked, an unresolved V gene accounts for under half, and the remainder has no known explanation. The DNA gave D and trimming, while V, J and clone size come from that table. This sample comprises 200,000 or so clones, 88% of them detected only once. Jointly, the top ten make up less than 3.5% of the sample.

Details on this clone: This receptor's antigen is unknown. Per-nucleotide qualities are absent, and no much larger clonotype sits a single base away.

Paper-wide results and their limitations: The quantity of clinical and demographic metadata differed by source and by participant and was supplied without curation.

The TCR comes from a woman aged 60-70 years with acute or convalescent COVID-19. Sequencing was carried out using peripheral blood. This receptor chain uses TRBV7-2 and TRBJ2-7; no D gene is confidently identified. CDR3 sequence: CASSLGLTSYEQYF. The sequenced DNA: TGTGCCAGCAGCTTAGGACTCACCTCCTACGAGCAGTACTTC.